This TCR beta chain was documented in a study of blood T cell repertoires in COVID-19 (TCRdb year 2020). Regarding the complete study: The collaborator samples originated in the United States, Italy and Spain and spanned the acute and convalescent phases of COVID-19. The prospective study material was composed of cDNA or gDNA derived from T cells, B-cell-depleted T cells, or PBMCs. Deeply sampled blood TCRbeta repertoires from subjects exposed to, actively infected with, or recovered from COVID-19 were included in the dataset. The repertoires were made available in a free public database intended to serve as a resource for research on the immune response to SARS-CoV-2. Samples came from the ongoing ImmuneRACE study (first 160 participants) plus 1,254 subjects from 6 global collaborators. Nearly every sample came with metadata listing a de-identified subject ID, COVID-19 status, age in years and sex. HLA class I and class II types, where available, came from metadata supplied by the sample provider rather than from assay-based typing.

The trim is 3 bases for V and 3 bases for J, with a gap of 11 bases between the germline ends. Looking up the germline V gene yields CDR1 MDHEN and CDR2 SYDVKM. The CDR3 goes from the cysteine to the phenylalanine over 15 residues. Only CDR3 DNA remains: 45 bases, in frame from the first base. TCRbeta CDR3 regions were amplified from genomic DNA using the immunoSEQ Assay, a bias-controlled multiplex PCR. Processing in the source paper ran as follows. The number of nucleated cells in each sample was estimated from the amplification of reference gene primers within the assay. Sequence reads were collapsed and filtered to measure the absolute abundance of every unique TCRbeta CDR3 rearrangement. Productive Simpson clonality was computed per sample as the square root of Simpson's diversity index over productive rearrangements. Drawn from immuneACCESS, this table holds only the in-frame rearrangements with V and J called that TCRdb kept. Clones are partly lost; checked studies trace under half to an unresolved V gene and leave the rest unexplained. The V and J calls and clone size are taken from that table; D and trimming were inferred from the DNA. The sample table contains 220,000 or so clones; only one count was recorded for 84% of them. The ten most abundant clones make up 5.5% to 7.5% of the sample.

As to this clone: Its antigen remains undetermined. It has no much larger one-base neighbor in the sample; base qualities were not kept.

Participants in the prospective study were enrolled through a virtual design, were aged roughly 18 to 90 years, and lived in 20 to 30 United States geographic areas. Cohort assignment in the prospective study relied on participant-reported clinical history from a screening survey and a study questionnaire. Recovered participants in ImmuneRACE Cohort 3 were defined as having two consecutive negative NP/OP PCR tests, clearance from a healthcare professional, or resolution of symptoms. Each participant in the prospective study had whole blood, serum and a nasopharyngeal or oropharyngeal swab collected by mobile phlebotomists. Over an approximately 2-month period, participants in the prospective study had the option of providing additional blood draws and questionnaires. Before DNA extraction, blood samples from the prospective study were shipped at room temperature or frozen. The paper's findings and limits, for the study overall: How much clinical and demographic metadata was included differed by source and by participant, and the metadata was provided uncurated.

This TCR was recovered from a woman aged 40 to 50 who had recovered from COVID-19. Material for sequencing was PBMCs or T cells enriched from blood (not recorded which). This sequence uses TRBV28 and TRBJ2-2, with TRBD2 perhaps the D gene, on 5 matching bases. The sequence in DNA is TGTGCCAGCAGTTTGGTCGGGAAAGACACCGGGGAGCTGTTTTTT. Its protein reads: CASSLVGKDTGELFF.